A single sample gave rise to the 14 T cell receptor beta chains below, sequenced in a study of blood T cell repertoires in COVID-19. Profiled with immunoSEQ multiplex PCR; TCRdb holds only in-frame clones, not every one. The data contain around 19,000 clones, roughly 89% of them seen just once; the ten biggest clones take up about 8.6%. Sequencing input: peripheral blood. Receptor source: a human donor in a cohort sampled during active COVID-19. The donor label of this sample is uncertain.

This clone was counted only a few times. V gene TRBV19 combines with J gene TRBJ2-3; 14 nucleotides align to TRBD2. The germline V gene encodes CDR1 LNHDA and CDR2 SQIVND (reference sequence). Trimming at V came to 5 bases and at J to 0 bases, leaving 7 bases not matched to a gene. The CDR3 sequence is 18 residues long. The CDR3 spells CASSGGTSGSPSTDTQYF. CDR3 coding DNA: TGTGCCAGTAGTGGAGGGACTAGCGGGAGCCCGAGCACAGATACGCAGTATTTT.

The chain employs TRBV7-9 and TRBJ2-2; tentatively, D is TRBD2 (6 bases). Germline V CDR1 and CDR2: SEHNR, FQNEAQ (reference sequence). The ends were cut back, 7 bases at V and 0 bases at J, with 15 bases in the middle. The CDR3 runs to 16 residues. CDR3 region: CASKISGRSNTGELFF. The CDR3 bases are TGTGCCAGCAAGATTAGCGGACGATCGAACACCGGGGAGCTGTTTTTT.

The rearrangement joins TRBV19 to TRBJ2-1; D perhaps matches TRBD1 (5 bases). CDR3 length: 17 residues. V was clipped by 1 base and J by 0 bases, with 13 bases between them. Germline loops: CDR1 LNHDA, CDR2 SQIVND (reference sequence). The CDR3 sequence is CASSIVAGPNSYNEQFF. In DNA, the CDR3 is TGTGCCAGTAGTATAGTTGCAGGGCCTAACTCCTACAATGAGCAGTTCTTC.

This chain joins TRBV10-3 and TRBJ1-1, with D tentatively TRBD1 (5 bases). The germline gives CDR1 ENHRY, CDR2 SYGVKD. Deletions cut 7 bases from V and 7 bases from J, with 22 bases between. The CDR3 consists of 15 residues. The CDR3 DNA sequence: TGTGCCATCAAATCTACCCTGTCTGAAGGGGTTGAAGCTTTCTTT. Translation gives CAIKSTLSEGVEAFF.

The genes are TRBV5-8 and TRBJ2-1; TRBD2 aligns across 7 bases. This CDR3 is 16 amino acids long. The V and J ends lost 3 bases and 2 bases, in that order; junction bases with no gene match: 8. Germline V CDR1 and CDR2: SGHTS, YDEGEE. CDR3 DNA sequence: TGTGCCAGCAGCTGGGGAGGGTCGACCCCCTACAATGAGCAGTTCTTC. Residues: CASSWGGSTPYNEQFF.

J is TRBJ2-5 and V is TRBV7-9; D uncertain. The germline V gene encodes CDR1 SEHNR and CDR2 FQNEAQ (reference sequence). Trimming stripped 5 bases from V and 5 bases from J, with 15 bases between. The CDR3 contains 14 residues. The CDR3 DNA sequence: TGTGCCAGCAGCGCCGGGTCCACTGGGGAGACCCAGTACTTC. This gives the protein CASSAGSTGETQYF.

V gene TRBV7-9 combines with J gene TRBJ2-1; 8 bases map to TRBD2. The V segment lost 5 bases and the J segment 13 bases; nucleotides outside the gene matches: 13. From germline, CDR1 is SEHNR and CDR2 FQNEAQ (reference sequence). This CDR3 has 14 amino acids. CDR3: CASSDRAGAGFQFF. The CDR3 bases are TGTGCCAGCAGCGATCGAGCGGGGGCCGGGTTTCAGTTCTTC.

The CDR3 coding sequence is TGCGCCAGCAGCTTGGGGACAACGAGGACTGAAGCTTTCTTT. Its translation is CASSLGTTRTEAFF. V usage is TRBV5-1 and J usage is TRBJ1-1, with a weak D call TRBD1 (5 bases). This CDR3 comprises 14 residues. CDR1 is SGHRS, CDR2 YFSETQ, per germline. Trimming took 0 bases from V and 5 from J, leaving 11 bases between them.

This clone was seen only once. The chain joins TRBV29-1 to TRBJ2-1; a weak D match, TRBD2 (5 bases). The CDR3 totals 14 residues. V was cut by 7 bases and J by 1 base, with 14 bases left in between. Germline assignment: CDR1 SQVTM and CDR2 ANQGSEA. In DNA, the CDR3 is TGCAGCGGGGGATATCGGGGATCCTACAATGAGCAGTTCTTC. It codes for CSGGYRGSYNEQFF.

The rearrangement uses TRBV10-3 and TRBJ2-1; perhaps TRBD1 as D (6 bases). Per germline, CDR1 ENHRY and CDR2 SYGVKD. Trimming took off 0 bases at V and 0 bases at J, with 9 bases between the two ends. This CDR3 is built from 16 residues. As DNA, the CDR3 is TGTGCCATCAGTGAGTCAAGGGGGACCTCCTACAATGAGCAGTTCTTC. Its translation is CAISESRGTSYNEQFF.

V usage is TRBV9 and J usage is TRBJ2-3, with 11 bases matching TRBD2. Germline assignment: CDR1 SGDLS and CDR2 YYNGEE. The CDR3 spans 16 residues. V shed 2 bases, J shed 6 bases, and the junction held 8 bases outside the gene matches. The DNA of the CDR3 is TGTGCCAGCAGCGTCGGCCTAGCGGGAGGTTTGGATACGCAGTATTTT. Its protein product is CASSVGLAGGLDTQYF.

This clone was seen a few times. The chain is built from TRBV9 and TRBJ2-3, with 9 bases lining up with TRBD1. V lost 0 bases to trimming and J lost 1 base; unmatched junction nucleotides: 6. Germline V gene data show CDR1 as SGDLS and CDR2 as YYNGEE. The CDR3 runs to 17 residues. The CDR3 reads CASSVEAGTGRTDTQYF. The CDR3, as DNA: TGTGCCAGCAGCGTAGAGGCCGGGACAGGGCGCACAGATACGCAGTATTTT.

The chain is built from TRBV5-1 and TRBJ1-2; 11 bases align to TRBD1. V lost 4 bases and J lost 4; bases outside the gene matches: 9. Germline V gives CDR1 SGHRS, CDR2 YFSETQ. The CDR3 totals 16 residues. CDR3 DNA: TGCGCCAGCAGCCCTGGACAGGGGGCGGTTGTCTATGGCTACACCTTC. Translation: CASSPGQGAVVYGYTF.

The chain uses TRBV6-5 and TRBJ2-1; D is possibly TRBD2 (5 bases). Trimming cost V 2 bases and J 1 base, with 12 bases left between them. Germline V gene sequence: CDR1 MNHEY, CDR2 SVGAGI. The CDR3 consists of 16 residues. The CDR3, as DNA: TGTGCCAGCAGTTACGGGCCGGGGTGGTCCTACAATGAGCAGTTCTTC. This codes for CASSYGPGWSYNEQFF.